This T cell receptor beta chain was recorded in a study of T cells in Graves' hyperthyroidism and ophthalmopathy (dated by TCRdb to about 2019). Background for the entire study: To identify TCR V-J signatures that set the groups apart, the researchers used a discovery cohort of approximately 98 patients, made up of 40 to 45 with Graves' ophthalmopathy and 55 to 65 with stable Graves' hyperthyroidism. In over five Graves' hyperthyroidism patients, the study also compared T-cell repertoires from thyroid tissue with T-cell repertoires from blood. Following sampling, methimazole starting at 30 mg daily was given to hyperthyroidism patients, and high-dose intravenous methylprednisolone was given to ophthalmopathy patients. The paper reports TCR Vbeta CDR3 sequencing of some 140 peripheral blood samples: approximately 41 ophthalmopathy, about 75 hyperthyroidism and some 17 progressor patients. Whether ophthalmopathy could be predicted prospectively was tested in an independent validation cohort made up of roughly 19 hyperthyroidism patients plus 17 patients who later progressed to ophthalmopathy. The roughly 94 discovery patients were randomly divided into training and test sets at a 7:3 ratio.

General conclusions and limits of the study: In validation, the model predicted progression to ophthalmopathy a median of around six months before onset, with 65% to 71% sensitivity and just under 75% specificity. Most expanded thyroid clonotypes (frequency above 0.001) were also found in blood, which suggests that blood repertoires may mirror thyroid immune responses. A model built on a 13 V-J signature distinguished ophthalmopathy from stable hyperthyroidism, reaching around 87% sensitivity and 81.08% specificity in cross-validation and 80%/75% in testing. No statistical method was used to set the sample size in advance, and investigators knew the group allocation.

About this clonotype itself: The clone's antigen remains unknown. A much larger clone lies a single base off, so this may be a read error.

The CDR3 numbers 11 residues from cysteine through phenylalanine. Here the CDR3 DNA is all that survives: 33 bases in frame from base 1. Per the germline V gene (reference sequence), DFQATT is the CDR1 and SNEGSKA is the CDR2. Between the V and J ends, shortened by 0 bases and 5 bases respectively, the junction contains 5 bases. Amplification of TCR beta CDR3 regions was carried out from RNA transcripts. A first-round RT-PCR of the TCR CDR3 used the HTBI primer set with the Qiagen OneStep RT-PCR kit. Libraries were constructed in a second round of multiplex PCR, after which size selection and purification were performed. Libraries were sequenced paired-end with 100 bp reads on an Illumina HiSeq2000. Per the authors' processing: SOAPnuke was used to process the raw data, removing reads that contained adapters or uncalled bases, had a mean Phred below 15, or lacked an exact match to the constant primer or identifier. High-quality paired reads were merged using COPE v1.2.5, and each unique nucleotide sequence was defined as a clonotype. MiTCR v1.1 was used to align clonotypes to the IMGT TRBV, TRBD and TRBJ reference segments. The analysis was restricted to V-J combinations with a frequency above 0.0001, which together covered roughly 99% of the repertoires. A TCS score was defined as the ratio of F50 (clonal expansion) to E x V (chaos), with BLOSUM62-based TCRdist applied between CDR3 peptides within each V-J. Welch's t-statistics and random forest reduced 500 to 550 V-J features to around 14, which were used in a naive Bayes classifier (R e1071). Thyroid-blood repertoire similarity was quantified with the Morisita-Horn index. TCRdb took the public reads, trimmed them with fastp at Q25, ran MiXCR for clone calling and kept in-frame beta chains. Every distinct CDR3 protein forms one entry, paired with its most common genes and DNA. TCRdb, rather than the study authors, made the V and J calls. The sample yields about 640,000 distinct CDR3 sequences; roughly 46% were counted once. The top ten clones comprise approximately 6.8% of the sample.

Any patient with an uncontrolled infection, another autoimmune disease, pregnancy or lactation was excluded. Diagnoses were based on clinical symptoms, serum thyroxine and TRAb, thyroid ultrasound and orbital computed tomography. Total RNA was extracted with Trizol reagent, and quality was checked on an Agilent 2100 Bioanalyzer. The TCR sequence derives from an adult man with Graves' disease, either hyperthyroidism or ophthalmopathy (not recorded which). The V and J genes are TRBV20-1 and TRBJ2-7; the D gene remains uncertain. The specimen sequenced was peripheral blood or thyroid tissue (not recorded which). The CDR3: CSARDPNEQYF. The nucleotide sequence reads TGCAGTGCTAGAGATCCCAACGAGCAGTACTTC.